Following are 32 T cell receptor beta chains from one sample sequenced in a study of OX40 agonist ivuxolimab in advanced cancers. Here immunoSEQ multiplex PCR was the method, and the copy in TCRdb shows in-frame clones only, minus some. The sample has approximately 98,000 clones, under 95% seen once. Material: CD4+ or CD8+ T cells sorted from blood, obtained in a trial of the OX40 agonist ivuxolimab. These receptors all come from an adult with an advanced solid tumor such as melanoma, head and neck, liver or kidney cancer.

This clone was seen only a few times. This chain connects TRBV27 to TRBJ2-7; 16 bases agree with TRBD2. The CDR3 is 16 amino acids. CDR1 is MNHEY and CDR2 is SMNVEV in the germline V gene (reference sequence). J gave up 4 bases and V 6 bases, and 6 bases lay outside the gene matches. CDR3 coding DNA: TGTGCCAGCAGAAAGGGGACTAGCGGGGGGGTATACGAGCAGTACTTC. Protein product: CASRKGTSGGVYEQYF.

The rearrangement joins TRBV6-1 to TRBJ1-4; 7 nucleotides align to TRBD1. The ends lost 2 bases at V and 5 bases at J; junction bases unmatched: 5. This CDR3 has 15 residues. Germline CDR1 MNHNS, CDR2 SASEGT. CDR3 nucleotides: TGTGCCAGCAGTGAATTCGGGACAGCGAATGAAAAACTGTTTTTT. This codes for CASSEFGTANEKLFF.

The rearrangement joins TRBV11-3 to TRBJ1-1; perhaps TRBD1 as D (5 bases). Germline loops: CDR1 SGHNT, CDR2 YENEEA. V gave up 5 bases and J gave up 7 bases, with 14 bases separating them. The length of the CDR3 is 13 residues. The CDR3 loop is CASSPKGRGEAFF. The DNA for the CDR3 is TGTGCCAGCAGCCCGAAGGGACGGGGTGAAGCTTTCTTT.

The gene calls are TRBV27 and TRBJ2-3; perhaps TRBD2 as D (6 bases). V was shortened by 7 bases and J by 1 base, with 9 bases between the two germline ends. CDR3 length: 13 residues. Germline values: CDR1 MNHEY, CDR2 SMNVEV (reference sequence). The CDR3 DNA sequence: TGTGCCAGCACGGCGGGACGCACAGATACGCAGTATTTT. This gives the protein CASTAGRTDTQYF.

The rearrangement uses TRBV4-1 and TRBJ2-2; 10 bases align to TRBD1. The CDR3 sequence is 16 residues long. The J segment lost 9 bases and the V segment lost 0 bases, leaving 7 bases of the junction unmatched. The V gene's germline CDR1 is MGHRA and CDR2 YSYEKL. The CDR3 sequence: CASSQETGGWNRELFF. The CDR3 nucleotides are TGCGCCAGCAGCCAAGAGACAGGGGGCTGGAATCGGGAGCTGTTTTTT.

The genes are TRBV7-2 and TRBJ1-5; 9 nucleotides align to TRBD1. The trim removed 5 bases at V and 4 bases at J, leaving 6 bases unmatched. Looked up from germline, CDR1 is SGHTA and CDR2 is FQGNSA. The CDR3 is made up of 15 amino acids. CDR3 residues: CASSPGQGLNQPQHF. In DNA form, the CDR3 reads TGTGCCAGCAGCCCGGGACAGGGATTGAATCAGCCCCAGCATTTT.

The chain uses TRBV10-3 and TRBJ2-7, with TRBD1 as a possible D gene (6 bases). The germline V gene has CDR1 ENHRY and CDR2 SYGVKD. With 0 bases removed from V and 5 bases from J, the gap between germline ends came to 8 bases. The CDR3 is 13 amino acids. The CDR3 reads CAISESEGDEQYF. CDR3 in DNA: TGTGCCATCAGTGAGTCTGAGGGGGACGAGCAGTACTTC.

The V gene is TRBV6-1, the J gene TRBJ2-5; 8 positions agree with TRBD2. V gave up 2 bases and J gave up 5 bases; unmatched junction bases: 13. The CDR3 contains 17 residues. CDR1 and CDR2 from the germline V gene are MNHNS and SASEGT. The chain's CDR3 is CASSEFRSGSTRETQYF. The CDR3 coding sequence is TGTGCCAGCAGTGAATTCAGAAGCGGGAGTACGCGGGAGACCCAGTACTTC.

The chain employs TRBV6-5 and TRBJ2-1; TRBD2 is a possible D gene (5 bases). The V and J ends lost 0 bases and 9 bases respectively, with 12 bases between them. This CDR3 has 14 residues. Germline CDR1 reads MNHEY; CDR2 reads SVGAGI. This CDR3 reads CASSYSIDGGEQFF. Written as DNA, the CDR3 is TGTGCCAGCAGTTACTCGATCGACGGAGGTGAGCAGTTCTTC.

V and J are TRBV15 and TRBJ1-5; possible D gene TRBD1, 6 bases. Trimming pared 2 bases from V and 5 bases from J, leaving 16 bases between. The CDR3 extends over 16 amino acids. Germline-derived CDR1 and CDR2 are LNHNV and YYDKDF (reference sequence). The CDR3 DNA reads TGTGCCACCAGCAGATACGAACAGGGAGGCTATCAGCCCCAGCATTTT. This gives the protein CATSRYEQGGYQPQHF. Complete variable domain (other parts from reference TRBV15 and TRBJ1-5): DAMVIQNPRYQVTQFGKPVTLSCSQTLNHNVMYWYQQKSSQAPKLLFHYYDKDFNNEADTPDNFQSRRPNTSFCFLDIRSPGLGDTAMYLCATSRYEQGGYQPQHFGDGTRLSIL.

This clone has a single count. V usage is TRBV10-2 and J usage is TRBJ2-5, with 11 bases that match TRBD2. CDR3 size: 13 residues. Trimming at V came to 11 bases and at J to 5 bases, leaving 7 bases not matched to a gene. Per the germline V gene, CDR1 is WSHSY and CDR2 is SAAADI. Written as DNA, the CDR3 is TGCGCCGTGCTAACTAGCGGGGGTGAGACCCAGTACTTC. Its protein is CAVLTSGGETQYF.

The chain joins TRBV5-1 to TRBJ1-1; TRBD1 matches at 7 bases. After removal of 4 bases from V and 2 bases from J, the junction contained 11 bases not matched to a gene. Per the germline V gene, CDR1 is SGHRS and CDR2 is YFSETQ. The CDR3 is made up of 16 amino acids. The CDR3 spells CASSPRQGLINTEAFF. The CDR3 nucleotides read TGCGCCAGCAGCCCGAGACAGGGCCTAATTAACACTGAAGCTTTCTTT.

The genes are TRBV30 and TRBJ1-2; possibly TRBD1 for D (5 bases). The germline V gene encodes CDR1 GTSNPN and CDR2 SVGIG (reference sequence). The CDR3 covers 12 residues. Deletions cut 5 bases from V and 2 bases from J, with 9 bases between. CDR3 sequence reads: CAWGTGNYGYTF. In DNA form, the CDR3 reads TGTGCCTGGGGTACAGGAAACTATGGCTACACCTTC.

The V and J genes are TRBV11-2 and TRBJ1-5; no clear D gene. The germline V gene encodes CDR1 SGHAT and CDR2 FQNNGV. V lost 1 base and J lost 6, with 4 bases in between. This CDR3 spans 12 amino acids. CDR3 nucleotides: TGTGCCAGCAGCTTAGTGGGTCAGCCCCAGCATTTT. Translation: CASSLVGQPQHF.

The rearrangement uses TRBV18 and TRBJ2-5; D not certain. Germline V lookup: CDR1 KGHSH, CDR2 LQKENI. The V end was cut by 1 base, the J end by 2 bases, with 14 bases between. The CDR3 sequence is 16 residues long. The CDR3 sequence is CASSPRVQAPQETQYF. The CDR3 nucleotides read TGTGCCAGCTCACCACGAGTGCAGGCCCCTCAAGAGACCCAGTACTTC.

V is TRBV5-1 and J is TRBJ1-1; D is possibly TRBD1 (6 bases). The CDR3 is 16 residues long. V lost 0 bases to trimming and J lost 3 bases, with 15 bases between them. Germline values: CDR1 SGHRS, CDR2 YFSETQ. Here the CDR3 reads CASSLELGGLYTEAFF. The CDR3 DNA reads TGCGCCAGCAGCTTGGAACTTGGGGGGCTCTACACTGAAGCTTTCTTT.

The chain uses TRBV4-1 and TRBJ1-1; no firm D call. Looked up from germline, CDR1 is MGHRA and CDR2 is YSYEKL. Trimming removed 1 base at V and 5 bases at J, with 11 bases between. The CDR3 covers 14 residues. The CDR3 DNA reads TGCGCCAGCAGCCAAGTTTCAACACCGACTGAAGCTTTCTTT. It specifies CASSQVSTPTEAFF.

The V call is TRBV11-2, the J call TRBJ1-3, with D hard to call. V lost 2 bases to trimming and J lost 4 bases, with 6 bases between them. The CDR3 sequence is 13 residues long. CDR1 is SGHAT, CDR2 FQNNGV, per germline. The chain's CDR3 is CASSLLAGNTIYF. CDR3 in DNA: TGTGCCAGCAGCTTACTTGCAGGAAACACCATATATTTT.

V is TRBV5-1 and J is TRBJ2-5, with D perhaps TRBD2 (6 bases). CDR3 length equals 15 residues. V lost 0 bases to trimming and J lost 5 bases, with 14 bases between them. CDR1 and CDR2 (germline): SGHRS, YFSETQ. The CDR3 here is CASSLGGTQRETQYF. The DNA for the CDR3 is TGCGCCAGCAGCTTGGGTGGGACTCAAAGGGAGACCCAGTACTTC.

The rearrangement joins TRBV23-1 to TRBJ1-5; 8 bases fit TRBD1. TRBV23-1 is noted as an ORF with a role that remains uncertain. Losses at the gene ends were 2 bases for V and 7 bases for J; bases not matched to a gene: 4. CDR3 length: 14 amino acids. Written as DNA, the CDR3 is TGCGCCAGCAGTCAAGACAGGGGAGGCCAGCCCCAGCATTTT. It specifies CASSQDRGGQPQHF.

The V gene is TRBV7-8, the J gene TRBJ2-3, with TRBD2 matching over 12 bases. In germline, CDR1 is SGHVS, CDR2 FQNEAQ. Unmatched junction bases numbered 7, after V lost 5 bases and J lost 7 bases. This CDR3 has 15 residues. The CDR3 DNA sequence: TGTGCCAGCAGCCTCCTAGCGGGAGGGCCAAATACGCAGTATTTT. It translates to CASSLLAGGPNTQYF.

The chain recombines TRBV2 with TRBJ1-5, with D maybe TRBD1 (5 bases). The CDR3 is 15 amino acids. The germline V gene has CDR1 SNHLY and CDR2 FYNNEI. With 5 bases removed from V and 1 base from J, the gap between germline ends came to 12 bases. In DNA form, the CDR3 reads TGTGCCAGCAGTCCTGACAGTGGGAGCAATCAGCCCCAGCATTTT. As protein: CASSPDSGSNQPQHF.

The chain is built from TRBV19 and TRBJ2-5; no clear D. V was trimmed by 3 bases and J by 5 bases, leaving 13 bases between them. Germline V gene data show CDR1 as LNHDA and CDR2 as SQIVND (reference sequence). The CDR3 runs to 14 residues. The CDR3 sequence: CASSIEVQAETQYF. The CDR3 bases are TGTGCCAGTAGTATCGAGGTTCAGGCGGAGACCCAGTACTTC. The whole variable domain, filled in from reference TRBV19 and TRBJ2-5, reads DGGITQSPKYLFRKEGQNVTLSCEQNLNHDAMYWYRQDPGQGLRLIYYSQIVNDFQKGDIAEGYSVSREKKESFPLTVTSAQKNPTAFYLCASSIEVQAETQYFGPGTRLLVL.

The V call is TRBV25-1, the J call TRBJ2-5; 10 bases line up with TRBD2. The CDR3 extends over 15 amino acids. The V segment lost 6 bases and the J segment 5 bases; nucleotides outside the gene matches: 9. CDR1 and CDR2 from the germline V gene are MGHDK and SYGVNS. The CDR3 DNA follows: TGTGCCAGCAGCCCCCCGGGACTAGCGAGGGAGACCCAGTACTTC. Protein sequence: CASSPPGLARETQYF.

Only one count was recorded for this clone. The rearrangement uses TRBV6-6 and TRBJ2-7; D unclear. Trimming stripped 4 bases from V and 3 bases from J, with 13 bases between. From germline, CDR1 is MNHNY and CDR2 SVGAGI (reference sequence). This CDR3 is built from 14 residues. CDR3 nucleotide sequence: TGTGCCAGCAGTTCCCCCCCGTCGGACTACGAGCAGTACTTC. This translates into CASSSPPSDYEQYF.

The chain links TRBV28 to TRBJ1-2; D unclear. Germline CDR1 and CDR2: MDHEN and SYDVKM. The CDR3 is 10 residues long. The V and J ends lost 5 bases and 5 bases respectively, with 3 bases between them. The CDR3 is CASSRYGYTF. CDR3 in DNA: TGTGCCAGCAGTCGTTATGGCTACACCTTC.

V usage is TRBV6-5 and J usage is TRBJ2-5; 11 nucleotides match TRBD1. The end of the DNA aligns better with TRBJ2-7, so the J call may be wrong. The CDR3 runs 15 residues. Germline loops: CDR1 MNHEY, CDR2 SVGAGI. The CDR3 spells CASRNWGQGDYEQYF. For the CDR3, the DNA is TGTGCCAGCAGAAACTGGGGACAGGGGGACTACGAGCAGTACTTC.

The chain combines TRBV5-6 with TRBJ2-5; D is perhaps TRBD1 or TRBD2 (5 bases each). The germline gives CDR1 SGHDT, CDR2 YYEEEE. This CDR3 has 14 amino acids. Trimming took off 5 bases at V and 7 bases at J, with 18 bases between the two ends. CDR3 residues: CASSLTVRGGTQYF. The CDR3 nucleotides read TGTGCCAGCAGTTTGACAGTCCGAGGAGGGACCCAGTACTTC.

This clone was counted once. This chain joins TRBV19 and TRBJ1-4; D might be TRBD1 (5 bases). V lost 6 bases and J 5 bases, leaving 16 bases between the germline ends. Germline CDR1 LNHDA, CDR2 SQIVND (reference sequence). CDR3 length: 15 amino acids. The CDR3 sequence: CASRTFGGGNEKLFF. The CDR3 coding sequence is TGTGCCAGTAGAACATTCGGGGGAGGGAATGAAAAACTGTTTTTT.

The chain uses TRBV6-6 and TRBJ2-3; D possibly corresponds to TRBD2 (6 bases). V gave up 8 bases and J gave up 3 bases, with 18 bases separating them. Germline V gives CDR1 MNHNY, CDR2 SVGAGI (reference sequence). The CDR3 totals 15 residues. CDR3 region: CASSPSPGGTDTQYF. The CDR3, as DNA: TGTGCCAGCTCCCCTAGCCCCGGGGGAACAGATACGCAGTATTTT.

The rearrangement joins TRBV19 to TRBJ2-4, with a weak D call TRBD1 (6 bases). This CDR3 region has 14 residues. V lost 3 bases and J lost 7, with 13 bases in between. Germline lookup yields CDR1 LNHDA and CDR2 SQIVND (reference sequence). The CDR3 is CASSMGQGFNIQYF. For the CDR3, the DNA is TGTGCCAGTAGTATGGGGCAGGGGTTCAACATTCAGTACTTC.

The V gene is TRBV5-1, the J gene TRBJ2-5, with 9 bases that match TRBD1. V was clipped by 1 base and J by 4 bases; unmatched bases: 2. The CDR3 has 14 amino acids. Germline V gene sequence: CDR1 SGHRS, CDR2 YFSETQ. The CDR3 nucleotides are TGCGCCAGCAGCTTGACAGGGGGCGCAGAGACCCAGTACTTC. It specifies CASSLTGGAETQYF.